The 32 T cell receptor beta chains listed next were all sequenced from one sample in a study of blood T cells in healthy people across ages. A sample-barcoded 5' primer and a J-beta primer mix were used in a second PCR of roughly 7 to 12 cycles. TCRdb re-derived calls from the 5' RACE reads in MiXCR, one entry per CDR3 protein. The repertoire consists of roughly 900,000 distinct CDR3 sequences, with around 28% occurring once and the leading ten covering about 18%. The sample comprised blood. These receptor sequences come from a woman older than 75 in good health.

V gene TRBV6-2 or TRBV6-3 combines with J gene TRBJ2-7; 11 nucleotides match TRBD2. V lost 2 bases, J lost 5 bases, and 11 bases stayed unmatched. The CDR3 has 17 amino acids. Looked up from germline, CDR1 is MNHEY and CDR2 is SVGEGT. The CDR3 DNA is TGTGCCAGCAGTTACGAGCATCTAGCGGGGGGCACCCACGAGCAGTACTTC. Protein product: CASSYEHLAGGTHEQYF.

This clonotype has more than one count but fewer than ten. The rearrangement uses TRBV27 and TRBJ1-6; D is unresolved. Trimming pared 2 bases from V and 0 bases from J, leaving 14 bases between. Germline assignment: CDR1 MNHEY and CDR2 SMNVEV (reference sequence). The CDR3 spans 18 residues. CDR3 in amino acids: CASSLERSPSSYNSPLHF. The CDR3 DNA sequence: TGTGCCAGCAGTTTAGAACGCAGCCCGAGCTCCTATAATTCACCCCTCCACTTT.

This sequence joins TRBV20-1 and TRBJ1-1, with TRBD1 identical over 8 bases. The germline V gene has CDR1 DFQATT and CDR2 SNEGSKA (reference sequence). The CDR3 extends over 15 amino acids. V was clipped by 3 bases and J by 2 bases; unmatched bases: 8. The CDR3 loop reads CSARPQGVENTEAFF. The CDR3 bases are TGCAGTGCTAGGCCACAGGGGGTCGAAAACACTGAAGCTTTCTTT.

This clonotype showed up just a few times. An end of the junction differs from the germline gene, which may be a read error. The J gene is TRBJ1-5, the V gene TRBV5-1; D perhaps matches TRBD1 (5 bases). In germline, CDR1 is SGHRS, CDR2 YFSETQ. This CDR3 has 14 residues. This CDR3 reads CAGSEGRRDQPQHF. The CDR3 nucleotides read TGCGCCGGCAGCGAGGGACGGCGTGATCAGCCCCAGCATTTT.

The rearrangement joins TRBV7-8 to TRBJ2-3, with 8 bases matching TRBD2. This CDR3 has 16 amino acids. V was pared by 5 bases and J by 3 bases, with 10 bases of the junction left unmatched. The V gene's germline CDR1 is SGHVS and CDR2 FQNEAQ. DNA for the CDR3: TGTGCCAGCAGCCTCATGGTTGGCGGGGGGACAGATACGCAGTATTTT. Translated: CASSLMVGGGTDTQYF.

The sample holds a few counts of this clonotype. This clone may be a read error of a much larger clone one base away. The chain combines TRBV5-1 with TRBJ2-5; 9 bases map to TRBD2. V lost 0 bases to trimming and J lost 11 bases; unmatched junction nucleotides: 11. Germline-derived CDR1 and CDR2 are SGHRS and YFSETQ. The CDR3 is 15 amino acids. The CDR3 spells CASSLDRTSANEQYF. CDR3 coding DNA: TGCGCCAGCAGCTTGGATCGGACTAGCGCCAATGAGCAGTACTTC.

The table lists this clonotype with many counts. The chain links TRBV20-1 to TRBJ2-1, with TRBD1 matching 9 bases. Germline values: CDR1 DFQATT, CDR2 SNEGSKA (reference sequence). This CDR3 has 15 residues. V gave up 6 bases and J gave up 6 bases; unmatched junction bases: 12. This CDR3 is CSAPGTGTGSNEQFF. CDR3 nucleotides: TGCAGTGCACCTGGCACCGGGACAGGGTCCAATGAGCAGTTCTTC.

This clonotype has more than one count but fewer than ten. The V gene is TRBV7-2, the J gene TRBJ1-1, with no clear D. The CDR3 has 16 residues. Germline V gene lookup returns CDR1 SGHTA and CDR2 FQGNSA. Trimming pared 1 base from V and 0 bases from J, leaving 12 bases between. In nucleotides, the CDR3 is TGTGCCAGCAGCTTAGTGGCGGGTTTTTTGAACACTGAAGCTTTCTTT. This translates into CASSLVAGFLNTEAFF. Looking up the rest from reference TRBV7-2 and TRBJ1-1 gives the full variable domain: GAGVSQSPSNKVTEKGKDVELRCDPISGHTALYWYRQSLGQGLEFLIYFQGNSAPDKSGLPSDRFSAERTGGSVSTLTIQRTQQEDSAVYLCASSLVAGFLNTEAFFGQGTRLTVV.

This clonotype occurred many times. The V call is TRBV2, the J call TRBJ2-3, with a tentative D call TRBD2 (6 bases). The V gene lost 0 bases and the J gene lost 2 bases, with 9 bases spanning the gap. Germline values: CDR1 SNHLY, CDR2 FYNNEI. The CDR3 sequence is 15 residues long. DNA of the CDR3: TGTGCCAGCAGTGAAGCGGGGGGACTCACAGATACGCAGTATTTT. Amino acid sequence: CASSEAGGLTDTQYF.

Only a few counts were recorded for this clonotype. The CDR3 reads CASSGYGWSNQPQHF. As DNA, the CDR3 is TGTGCCAGCAGTGGCTACGGCTGGAGCAATCAGCCCCAGCATTTT. V usage is TRBV2 and J usage is TRBJ1-5; D unresolved. Germline V CDR1 and CDR2: SNHLY, FYNNEI. Trimming removed 4 bases from V and 1 base from J, with 11 bases in between. CDR3 length: 15 residues.

The chain uses TRBV6-2 or TRBV6-3 and TRBJ2-4; TRBD2 might be the D (6 bases). V lost 6 bases to trimming and J lost 3 bases, with 15 bases between them. Germline CDR1 MNHEY, CDR2 SVGEGT. This CDR3 comprises 15 residues. The CDR3 region has the DNA TGTGCCAGCAGGGGATCGGGACTGAACAAAAACATTCAGTACTTC. It translates to CASRGSGLNKNIQYF.

About this clonotype: Possible read error: a much larger clone is one base away. The chain carries TRBV5-1 and TRBJ2-1; perhaps TRBD1 as D (7 bases). This CDR3 spans 14 amino acids. CDR1 and CDR2 (germline): SGHRS, YFSETQ. In DNA, the CDR3 is TGCGCCAGCAGCTTGGAACAGGGGAGGAATGGGCAGTTCTTC. Translating gives CASSLEQGRNGQFF.

This CDR3 reads CSAIRFGARIGELFF. In nucleotides, the CDR3 is TGCAGTGCTATTAGGTTTGGTGCTCGCATCGGGGAGCTGTTTTTT. The rearrangement joins TRBV20-1 to TRBJ2-2; D call uncertain. This CDR3 region has 15 residues. Germline lookup yields CDR1 DFQATT and CDR2 SNEGSKA (reference sequence). The germline V and J ends were trimmed by 4 bases and 7 bases, with 19 bases remaining between them.

V usage is TRBV2 and J usage is TRBJ2-1; D remains ambiguous. V lost 6 bases, J lost 4 bases, and 16 bases lay in between. The CDR3 has 15 amino acids. CDR1 and CDR2 (germline): SNHLY, FYNNEI. The CDR3 here is CASSAYGLPYNEQFF. CDR3 nucleotide sequence: TGTGCCAGCAGCGCTTACGGCCTACCATACAATGAGCAGTTCTTC.

This chain joins TRBV27 and TRBJ1-2, with 7 bases matching TRBD1. This CDR3 region has 14 residues. Losses at the gene ends were 4 bases for V and 7 bases for J; bases not matched to a gene: 9. Germline lookup yields CDR1 MNHEY and CDR2 SMNVEV (reference sequence). The CDR3 reads CASSSGQPAGGYTF. The CDR3 DNA reads TGTGCCAGCAGTTCGGGACAGCCCGCGGGTGGCTACACCTTC.

This clonotype was counted at least ten times. The chain is built from TRBV9 and TRBJ2-1; TRBD2 matches 12 bases. Germline assignment: CDR1 SGDLS and CDR2 YYNGEE. The CDR3 is made up of 15 amino acids. Trimming at V came to 3 bases and at J to 10 bases, leaving 8 bases not matched to a gene. For the CDR3, the DNA is TGTGCCAGCAGCGCGACTAGCGGGGGCTTAGAAGAGCAGTTCTTC. This encodes CASSATSGGLEEQFF.

The CDR3 DNA reads TGTGCCACCAGCGGGACTAGCGGGAACAATGAGCAGTACTTC. Protein: CATSGTSGNNEQYF. V is TRBV24-1 and J is TRBJ2-5; the match to TRBD2 covers 13 bases. With V trimmed by 7 bases and J by 11 bases, 9 bases remained unmatched. The CDR3 runs 14 residues. Looked up from germline, CDR1 is KGHDR and CDR2 is SFDVKD.

This clonotype was seen more than once but under ten times. Being one base from a much bigger clone, this may be a read error. The chain couples TRBV20-1 to TRBJ2-7; 10 nucleotides agree with TRBD2. V gave up 5 bases and J gave up 4 bases; unmatched junction bases: 8. Germline V lookup: CDR1 DFQATT, CDR2 SNEGSKA (reference sequence). There are 14 residues in the CDR3. The CDR3 reads CSAPSGGAGYEQYF. DNA of the CDR3: TGCAGTGCTCCAAGCGGGGGGGCAGGGTACGAGCAGTACTTC.

About this clonotype: It may be a read error: a sequence one base away is much more abundant. The gene calls are TRBV7-2 and TRBJ2-5; TRBD1 matches 9 bases. The better agreement between TRBJ2-7 and the DNA end casts doubt on the J call. CDR3 length: 14 amino acids. Germline V lookup: CDR1 SGHTA, CDR2 FQGNSA. The CDR3 bases are TGTGCCGGCAGCCACAGGGGGCAGGGATACGAGCAGTACTTC. As protein: CAGSHRGQGYEQYF.

This clonotype came up many times. The chain couples TRBV6-5 to TRBJ2-3; possible D gene TRBD2, 5 bases. Trimming took off 1 base at V and 7 bases at J, with 9 bases between the two ends. Germline values: CDR1 MNHEY, CDR2 SVGAGI. The length of the CDR3 is 13 residues. In DNA form, the CDR3 reads TGTGCCAGCAGTTACTACGGACTGAATACGCAGTATTTT. Protein: CASSYYGLNTQYF.

The chain carries TRBV6-2 or TRBV6-3 and TRBJ2-3; D uncertain. The CDR3 sequence is 16 residues long. CDR1 MNHEY and CDR2 SVGEGT come from the germline V gene. Trimming cost V 4 bases and J 0 bases, with 14 bases left between them. Written as DNA, the CDR3 is TGTGCCAGCAGTTTCGATCCGATTCAAAGCACAGATACGCAGTATTTT. This encodes CASSFDPIQSTDTQYF.

This clonotype has ten or more counts. This chain connects TRBV7-2 to TRBJ2-1; TRBD1 matches 10 bases. Looked up from germline, CDR1 is SGHTA and CDR2 is FQGNSA. There are 16 residues in the CDR3. V shed 6 bases, J shed 4 bases, and the junction held 9 bases outside the gene matches. The CDR3 DNA follows: TGTGCCAGCAGTATTCCGGGACAGGGGTCTTACAATGAGCAGTTCTTC. Translated, it gives CASSIPGQGSYNEQFF. Full variable domain (outside the CDR3, taken from reference TRBV7-2 and TRBJ2-1): GAGVSQSPSNKVTEKGKDVELRCDPISGHTALYWYRQSLGQGLEFLIYFQGNSAPDKSGLPSDRFSAERTGGSVSTLTIQRTQQEDSAVYLCASSIPGQGSYNEQFFGPGTRLTVL.

A note on this clonotype: A much larger clone is a single base away; this may be a read error. The genes are TRBV29-1 and TRBJ2-1; D gene uncertain. CDR1 is SQVTM and CDR2 is ANQGSEA in the germline V gene. This CDR3 contains 11 residues. CDR3 loop: CSVSSYNEPFF. DNA of the CDR3: TGCAGCGTTTCCTCCTACAATGAGCCGTTCTTC.

On this clonotype: The germline gene is not matched at one end of the junction; a read error may be the cause. The V call is TRBV20-1, the J call TRBJ1-2; 9 bases match TRBD1. This CDR3 comprises 13 residues. Germline assignment: CDR1 DFQATT and CDR2 SNEGSKA (reference sequence). CDR3 nucleotide sequence: TGCAGCGCTAGAGTGGACAGGGGCCATGGCTACACCTTC. As protein: CSARVDRGHGYTF.

About this clonotype itself: A much larger clone lies one base from this, so it may be a read error. This rearrangement joins TRBV12-3 or TRBV12-4 to TRBJ2-7, with D possibly being TRBD1 (5 bases). This CDR3 has 14 amino acids. The CDR3 loop reads CASRLGVRGYEQYF. DNA of the CDR3: TGTGCCAGCAGGTTAGGGGTGAGAGGCTACGAGCAGTACTTC.

A note on this clonotype: This may come from a read error, since a much larger clone is one base off. The chain recombines TRBV7-2 with TRBJ2-3; 13 positions agree with TRBD2. The ends lost 8 bases at V and 2 bases at J; junction bases unmatched: 10. The germline gives CDR1 SGHTA, CDR2 FQGNSA. There are 17 residues in the CDR3. The CDR3 loop reads CASCRRTSGGPTDTQYF. CDR3 bases: TGTGCCAGCTGCCGCCGGACTAGCGGGGGACCCACAGATACGCAGTATTTT. Based on the CDR3 plus reference TRBV7-2 and TRBJ2-3, the full variable domain is GAGVSQSPSNKVTEKGKDVELRCDPISGHTALYWYRQSLGQGLEFLIYFQGNSAPDKSGLPSDRFSAERTGGSVSTLTIQRTQQEDSAVYLCASCRRTSGGPTDTQYFGPGTRLTVL.

At least ten counts were recorded for this clonotype. V is TRBV20-1 and J is TRBJ2-4; 13 nucleotides match TRBD2. The CDR3 spans 16 residues. Per the germline V gene, CDR1 is DFQATT and CDR2 is SNEGSKA (reference sequence). Trimming removed 1 base from V and 8 bases from J; junction bases left unmatched: 8. The CDR3 coding sequence is TGCAGTGCTAGAGCGGAGACTAGCGGGGGGTTAGACATTCAGTACTTC. The encoded protein is CSARAETSGGLDIQYF.

This clonotype showed up just a few times. The chain recombines TRBV6-6 with TRBJ1-1, with a tentative D call TRBD1 (6 bases). CDR1 is MNHNY, CDR2 SVGAGI, per germline (reference sequence). V lost 0 bases and J lost 1, with 9 bases in between. The CDR3 contains 15 residues. The DNA for the CDR3 is TGTGCCAGCAGTTACTCGCAGGGGCGGAACACTGAAGCTTTCTTT. This codes for CASSYSQGRNTEAFF.

This clonotype was recorded many times. The chain joins TRBV11-2 to TRBJ2-5; TRBD2 is a possible D gene (6 bases). With 5 bases removed from V and 5 bases from J, the gap between germline ends came to 18 bases. Germline-derived CDR1 and CDR2 are SGHAT and FQNNGV. This CDR3 has 15 residues. CDR3 DNA: TGTGCCAGCAGCACCCCCGTGGTCCGGGGGGAGACCCAGTACTTC. As protein: CASSTPVVRGETQYF.

This clonotype was picked up many times. The chain joins TRBV20-1 to TRBJ2-1; D remains ambiguous. The germline V gene has CDR1 DFQATT and CDR2 SNEGSKA (reference sequence). V lost 5 bases, J lost 8 bases, and 13 bases lay in between. CDR3 length: 12 residues. In DNA form, the CDR3 reads TGCAGTGCTCCCCCCGGAAGGGATGAGCAGTTCTTC. Translation: CSAPPGRDEQFF.

The chain couples TRBV7-2 to TRBJ1-1; D ambiguous. CDR3 length equals 13 residues. V shed 5 bases and J shed 3 bases, with 10 bases lying between them. Germline CDR1 is SGHTA and CDR2 is FQGNSA. CDR3 region: CASSPDGHTEAFF. DNA for the CDR3: TGTGCCAGCAGCCCTGACGGACACACTGAAGCTTTCTTT.

The chain combines TRBV5-1 with TRBJ2-7, with 12 positions matching TRBD2. V trimming: 1 base; J trimming: 3 bases; junction bases outside the gene matches: 2. The germline V gene encodes CDR1 SGHRS and CDR2 YFSETQ. The CDR3 extends over 15 amino acids. In DNA form, the CDR3 reads TGCGCCAGCAGCTTGACTAGCGGGGGGTACTACGAGCAGTACTTC. As protein: CASSLTSGGYYEQYF. The whole variable domain, filled in from reference TRBV5-1 and TRBJ2-7, reads KAGVTQTPRYLIKTRGQQVTLSCSPISGHRSVSWYQQTPGQGLQFLFEYFSETQRNKGNFPGRFSGRQFSNSRSEMNVSTLELGDSALYLCASSLTSGGYYEQYFGPGTRLTVT.